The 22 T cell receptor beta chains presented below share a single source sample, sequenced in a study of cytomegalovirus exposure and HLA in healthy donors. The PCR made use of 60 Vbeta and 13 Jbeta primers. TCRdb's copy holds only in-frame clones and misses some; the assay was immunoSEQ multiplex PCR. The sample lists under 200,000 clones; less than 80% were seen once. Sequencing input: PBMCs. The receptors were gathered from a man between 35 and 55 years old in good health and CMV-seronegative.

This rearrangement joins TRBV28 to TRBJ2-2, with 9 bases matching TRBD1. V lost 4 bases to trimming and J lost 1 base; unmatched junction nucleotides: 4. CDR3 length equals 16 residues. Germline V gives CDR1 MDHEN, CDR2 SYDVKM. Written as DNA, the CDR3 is TGTGCCAGCAGTTCTCCGGGACAGGGGAACACCGGGGAGCTGTTTTTT. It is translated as CASSSPGQGNTGELFF.

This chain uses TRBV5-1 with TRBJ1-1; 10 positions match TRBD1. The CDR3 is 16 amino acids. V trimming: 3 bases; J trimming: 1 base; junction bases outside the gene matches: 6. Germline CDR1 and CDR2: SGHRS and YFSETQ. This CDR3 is CASSYRQGAPNTEAFF. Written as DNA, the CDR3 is TGCGCCAGCAGCTACCGACAGGGGGCCCCGAACACTGAAGCTTTCTTT.

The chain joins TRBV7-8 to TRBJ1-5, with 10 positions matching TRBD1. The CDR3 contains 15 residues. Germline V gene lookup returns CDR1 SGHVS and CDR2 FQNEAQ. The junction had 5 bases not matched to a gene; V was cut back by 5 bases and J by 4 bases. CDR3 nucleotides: TGTGCCAGCAGCACGGGACAGGGGACTAATCAGCCCCAGCATTTT. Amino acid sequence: CASSTGQGTNQPQHF.

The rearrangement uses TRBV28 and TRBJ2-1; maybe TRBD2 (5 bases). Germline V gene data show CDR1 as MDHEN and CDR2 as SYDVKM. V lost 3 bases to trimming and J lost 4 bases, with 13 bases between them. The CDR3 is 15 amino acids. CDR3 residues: CASSFRTANYNEQFF. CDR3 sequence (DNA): TGTGCCAGCAGTTTCCGGACTGCGAATTACAATGAGCAGTTCTTC.

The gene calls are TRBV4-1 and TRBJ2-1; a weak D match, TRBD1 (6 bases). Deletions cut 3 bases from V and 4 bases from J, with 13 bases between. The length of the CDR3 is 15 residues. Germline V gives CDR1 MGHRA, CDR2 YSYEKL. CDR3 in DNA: TGCGCCAGCAGCCATGTCGACAGGACATACAATGAGCAGTTCTTC. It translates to CASSHVDRTYNEQFF.

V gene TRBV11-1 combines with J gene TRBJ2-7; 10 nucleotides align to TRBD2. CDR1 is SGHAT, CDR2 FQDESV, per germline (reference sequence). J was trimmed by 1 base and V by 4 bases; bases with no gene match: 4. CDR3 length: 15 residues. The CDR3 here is CASSSSGRLSYEQYF. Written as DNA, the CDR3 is TGTGCCAGCAGCTCTAGCGGGAGACTATCCTACGAGCAGTACTTC.

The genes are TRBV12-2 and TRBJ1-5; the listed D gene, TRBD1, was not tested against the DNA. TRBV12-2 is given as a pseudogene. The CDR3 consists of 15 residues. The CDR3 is CASRCPGESNQPQHF. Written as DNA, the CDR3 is TGTGCAAGTCGCTGCCCAGGGGAGAGCAATCAGCCCCAGCATTTT.

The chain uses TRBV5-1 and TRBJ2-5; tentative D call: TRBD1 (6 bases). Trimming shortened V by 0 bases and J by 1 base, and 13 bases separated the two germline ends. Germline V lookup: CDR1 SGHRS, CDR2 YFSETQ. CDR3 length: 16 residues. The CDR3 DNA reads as TGCGCCAGCAGCTTGGCGTCCCAGGGGCCCCAAGAGACCCAGTACTTC. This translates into CASSLASQGPQETQYF.

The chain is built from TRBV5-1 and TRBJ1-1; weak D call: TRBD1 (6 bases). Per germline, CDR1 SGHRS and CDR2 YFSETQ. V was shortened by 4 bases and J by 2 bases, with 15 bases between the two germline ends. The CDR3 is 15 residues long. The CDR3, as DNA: TGCGCCAGCAGCCCGGGGGGGGCCTACAACACTGAAGCTTTCTTT. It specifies CASSPGGAYNTEAFF.

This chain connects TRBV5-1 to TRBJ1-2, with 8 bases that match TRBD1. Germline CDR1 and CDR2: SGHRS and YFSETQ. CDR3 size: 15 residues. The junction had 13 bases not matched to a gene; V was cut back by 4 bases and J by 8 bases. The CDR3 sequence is CASSQTQGDVLGYTF. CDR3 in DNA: TGCGCCAGCAGCCAAACACAGGGGGATGTGTTGGGCTACACCTTC. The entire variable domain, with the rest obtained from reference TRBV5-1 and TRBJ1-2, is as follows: KAGVTQTPRYLIKTRGQQVTLSCSPISGHRSVSWYQQTPGQGLQFLFEYFSETQRNKGNFPGRFSGRQFSNSRSEMNVSTLELGDSALYLCASSQTQGDVLGYTFGSGTRLTVV.

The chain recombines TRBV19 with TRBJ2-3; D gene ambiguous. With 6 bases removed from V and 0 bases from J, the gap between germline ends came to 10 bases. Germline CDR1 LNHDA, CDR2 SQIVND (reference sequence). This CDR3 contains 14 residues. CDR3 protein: CASSGRASTDTQYF. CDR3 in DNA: TGTGCCAGTAGCGGTCGCGCTAGCACAGATACGCAGTATTTT.

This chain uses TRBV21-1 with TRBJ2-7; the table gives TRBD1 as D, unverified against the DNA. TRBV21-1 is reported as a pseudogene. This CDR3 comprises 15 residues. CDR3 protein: CASSKQGRWVYEQYF. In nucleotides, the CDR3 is TGTGCCAGCAGCAAACAGGGAAGGTGGGTTTACGAGCAGTACTTC.

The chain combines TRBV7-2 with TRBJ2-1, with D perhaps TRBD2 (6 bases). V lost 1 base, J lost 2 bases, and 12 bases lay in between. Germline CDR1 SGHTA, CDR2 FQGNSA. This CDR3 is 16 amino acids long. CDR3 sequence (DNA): TGTGCCAGCAGCTTAGATGTGGGAGGAGCCTACAATGAGCAGTTCTTC. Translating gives CASSLDVGGAYNEQFF.

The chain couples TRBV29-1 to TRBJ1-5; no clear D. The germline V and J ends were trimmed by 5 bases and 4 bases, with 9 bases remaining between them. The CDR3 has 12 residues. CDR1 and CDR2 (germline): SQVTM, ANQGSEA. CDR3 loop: CSVQDKNQPQHF. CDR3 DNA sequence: TGCAGCGTTCAGGATAAAAATCAGCCCCAGCATTTT.

The CDR3 protein is CASRGLAGGPNTGELFF. Here the CDR3 DNA reads TGTGCCAGCAGGGGACTAGCGGGAGGGCCGAACACCGGGGAGCTGTTTTTT. The rearrangement uses TRBV21-1 and TRBJ2-2; TRBD2 was called by the table and not checked on the DNA. TRBV21-1 is a listed pseudogene. The CDR3 spans 17 residues.

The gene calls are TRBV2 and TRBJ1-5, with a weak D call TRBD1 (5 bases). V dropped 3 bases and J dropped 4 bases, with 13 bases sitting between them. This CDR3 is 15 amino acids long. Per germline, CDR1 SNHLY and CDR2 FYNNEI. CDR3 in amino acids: CASSEGGLPNQPQHF. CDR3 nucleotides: TGTGCCAGCAGTGAGGGGGGTCTACCAAATCAGCCCCAGCATTTT.

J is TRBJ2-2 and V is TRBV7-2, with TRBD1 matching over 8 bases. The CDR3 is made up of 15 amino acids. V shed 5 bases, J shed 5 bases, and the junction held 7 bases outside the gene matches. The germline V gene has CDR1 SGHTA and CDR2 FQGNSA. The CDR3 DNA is TGTGCCAGCAGCCCACAGGGGGGATTAACCGGGGAGCTGTTTTTT. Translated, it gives CASSPQGGLTGELFF.

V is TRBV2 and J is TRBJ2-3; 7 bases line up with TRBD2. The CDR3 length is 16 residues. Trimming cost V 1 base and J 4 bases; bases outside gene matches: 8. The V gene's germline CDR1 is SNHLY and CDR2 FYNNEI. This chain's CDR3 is CASSEGVGGRSDTQYF. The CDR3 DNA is TGTGCCAGCAGTGAAGGGGTGGGAGGGCGATCAGATACGCAGTATTTT.

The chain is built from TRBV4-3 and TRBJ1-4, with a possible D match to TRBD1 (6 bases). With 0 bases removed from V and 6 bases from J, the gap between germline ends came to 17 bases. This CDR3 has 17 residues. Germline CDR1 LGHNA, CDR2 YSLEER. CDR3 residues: CASSQDSGIAGDEKLFF. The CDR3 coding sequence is TGCGCCAGCAGCCAAGATTCGGGGATAGCAGGGGATGAAAAACTGTTTTTT.

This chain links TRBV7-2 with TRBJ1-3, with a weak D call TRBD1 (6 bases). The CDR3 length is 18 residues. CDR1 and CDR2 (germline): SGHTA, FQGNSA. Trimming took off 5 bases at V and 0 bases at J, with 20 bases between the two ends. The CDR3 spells CASSLKPVGQASGNTIYF. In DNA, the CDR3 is TGTGCCAGCAGCCTCAAACCCGTGGGACAAGCCTCTGGAAACACCATATATTTT.

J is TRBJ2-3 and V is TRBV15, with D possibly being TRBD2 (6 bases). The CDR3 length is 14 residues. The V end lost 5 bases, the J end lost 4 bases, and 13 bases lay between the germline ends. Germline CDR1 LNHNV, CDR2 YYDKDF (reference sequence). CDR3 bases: TGTGCCACCAGCCGGGAGTACAAGTCAGATACGCAGTATTTT. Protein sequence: CATSREYKSDTQYF.

CDR3 nucleotides: TGTGCCAGCAGCTTAAGTACTAGTGACGGTACGCAGTATTTT. Its translation: CASSLSTSDGTQYF. V usage is TRBV11-2 and J usage is TRBJ2-3, with D possibly TRBD2 on 5 matching bases. There are 14 residues in the CDR3. The ends were cut back, 2 bases at V and 8 bases at J, with 14 bases in the middle. Germline CDR1 reads SGHAT; CDR2 reads FQNNGV.